This TCR beta chain derives from a study of T cell clusters in autoimmune cytopenias. Germline CDR1 and CDR2: SGHTA and FQGTGA. CDR3 length: 15 amino acids. TRB was amplified from 250 ng of peripheral blood genomic DNA per sample. TRB was amplified by touch-down multiplex PCR, primer pools A and B combined. With the multiplex PCR reads reprocessed, TCRdb shows one record per CDR3 protein and no DNA. The sample totals 5,800 or so distinct CDR3 sequences. The study's findings and limits: The T cell clusters were defined only in silico, without experimental functional validation. The cluster-lack signature was not seen for secondary cytopenia versus chronic lymphocytic leukemia. Physiological T cell clusters of healthy donors were apparently absent in primary autoimmune cytopenia patients.

Concerning this clonotype: The antigen remains unidentified.

The clonotype originates from a human donor with an autoimmune cytopenia or autoimmune hepatitis (not recorded which). The chain links TRBV7-3 to TRBJ2-3; no DNA is available, so the TRBD1 call from TCRdb remains unchecked. The sequenced material came from peripheral blood. CDR3 sequence: CASSQDRVGADTQYF. Full variable domain (missing parts from reference TRBV7-3 and TRBJ2-3): GAGVSQTPSNKVTEKGKYVELRCDPISGHTALYWYRQSLGQGPEFLIYFQGTGAADDSGLPNDRFFAVRPEGSVSTLKIQRTERGDSAVYLCASSQDRVGADTQYFGPGTRLTVL.